The sequence of this TCR beta chain was determined in a study of blood T cell repertoires in COVID-19. This CDR3 has 14 residues. Germline CDR1 and CDR2: MDHEN and SYDVKM. Trimming at V came to 3 bases and at J to 3 bases, leaving 1 base not matched to a gene. Participants reported their clinical history, and cohort assignment relied on those reports. Methods used by the authors: Reference gene primer amplification yielded estimated nucleated cell counts. Assay: immunoSEQ multiplex PCR; the TCRdb copy retains only in-frame clones and omits some. The V and J calls and clone size come from that table; D and trimming were worked out from the DNA. The table records 300,000 to 400,000 clones, roughly 90% of them present only once.

Specimen: PBMCs or T cells enriched from blood (not recorded which). The chain uses TRBV28 and TRBJ1-1; 10 nucleotides agree with TRBD1. The clonotype was recovered from a woman aged 30 to 39 with acute COVID-19. CDR3: CASSLDRGDTEAFF. The CDR3 coding sequence is TGTGCCAGCAGTTTGGACAGGGGGGACACTGAAGCTTTCTTT.